This TCR beta chain appears in the sequencing data of a study of tumor and adjacent non-tumor tissue in lung cancer. In the study overall: The cohort had about a dozen adenocarcinoma, 2 squamous cell and 1 small cell patients. General observations from the study: Normal lung showed higher cumulative top 100 clone frequency than tumor. Tumor tissue had significantly higher TCR diversity than normal lung.

The template was RNA from unsorted bulk tissue. This non-tumor lung sample came from over 3 cm beyond the tumor edge. For this clonotype: Its specificity is not known. This may stem from a read error, because a much larger clone lies one nucleotide away.

Three rounds of nested PCR, following a modified ARM-PCR protocol, produced the TCRbeta library. TCRdb fed the multiplex PCR reads into MiXCR, producing one record per CDR3 protein. The sample holds over 100,000 distinct CDR3 sequences, about 61% seen once. This CDR3 is 18 amino acids long. In germline, CDR1 is SGHKS, CDR2 YYEKEE (reference sequence). This receptor was obtained from a man aged 55-75 years with non-small cell lung cancer. The V call is TRBV5-5, the J call TRBJ1-1; no definite D call. The material sequenced was distant non-tumor lung tissue. The CDR3, as DNA: TGTGGCAGCAGCTTGTCCAGGACTACGTTTATAATGAACACTGAAGCTTTCTTT. Protein: CGSSLSRTTFIMNTEAFF.